One sample yielded the 21 T cell receptor beta chains listed below, sequenced in a study of blood T cells in healthy people across ages. Through a sample-barcoded 5' primer and a J-beta primer mix, a second PCR was run for roughly 7 to 12 cycles. TCRdb redid the calling of the 5' RACE reads with MiXCR, one entry per CDR3 protein. The repertoire holds around 800,000 distinct CDR3 sequences, with 35% to 50% as singletons. The sequenced sample was blood. The origin of the receptors is an elderly man in good health.

The V call is TRBV3-1, the J call TRBJ1-2, with 9 nucleotides matching TRBD1. The CDR3 is 16 residues long. Losses at the gene ends were 3 bases for V and 7 bases for J; bases not matched to a gene: 12. Looked up from germline, CDR1 is LGHDT and CDR2 is YNNKEL (reference sequence). The CDR3 here is CASSHPTPGTGFGYTF. The CDR3 DNA sequence: TGTGCCAGCAGCCACCCAACCCCCGGGACAGGGTTTGGCTACACCTTC.

This clonotype is a singleton in its sample. Given a much more abundant clone one base away, this may be a read error. The gene calls are TRBV12-3 or TRBV12-4 and TRBJ2-5; D is uncertain. Between the trimmed V and J ends, which lost 5 bases and 3 bases, there was a span of 1 base. The CDR3 consists of 10 residues. The CDR3 is CASSKETQYF. The CDR3 DNA reads TGTGCCAGCAGTAAAGAGACCCAGTACTTC.

CDR3 amino acids: CASSEAGGLNTEAFF. Here the CDR3 DNA reads TGTGCCAGCAGTGAGGCAGGGGGATTGAACACTGAAGCTTTCTTT. The rearrangement links TRBV25-1 to TRBJ1-1; TRBD1 matches at 7 bases. This CDR3 is 15 amino acids long. In germline, CDR1 is MGHDK, CDR2 SYGVNS. With V trimmed by 3 bases and J by 0 bases, 4 bases remained unmatched.

This clonotype occurred once. The chain uses TRBV2 and TRBJ2-1; 7 positions agree with TRBD2. The V gene's germline CDR1 is SNHLY and CDR2 FYNNEI. The CDR3 sequence is 14 residues long. Trimming at V came to 6 bases and at J to 9 bases, leaving 11 bases not matched to a gene. CDR3 sequence reads: CASSALREFVEQFF. Written as DNA, the CDR3 is TGTGCCAGCAGCGCCTTGCGGGAGTTCGTTGAGCAGTTCTTC.

This clonotype was seen more than once but under ten times. The chain carries TRBV5-4 and TRBJ2-1; tentatively, D is TRBD2 (5 bases). Between the trimmed V and J ends, which lost 2 bases and 2 bases, there was a span of 8 bases. There are 14 residues in the CDR3. Per the germline V gene, CDR1 is SGHNT and CDR2 is YYREEE (reference sequence). CDR3 sequence reads: CASSFGVTYNEQFF. The DNA for the CDR3 is TGTGCCAGCAGCTTCGGGGTGACCTACAATGAGCAGTTCTTC. Using reference TRBV5-4 and TRBJ2-1 for the parts outside the CDR3, the full variable domain is ETGVTQSPTHLIKTRGQQVTLRCSSQSGHNTVSWYQQALGQGPQFIFQYYREEENGRGNFPPRFSGLQFPNYSSELNVNALELDDSALYLCASSFGVTYNEQFFGPGTRLTVL.

This clonotype was detected many times. J is TRBJ2-6 and V is TRBV12-3 or TRBV12-4, with 8 bases matching TRBD2. The CDR3 sequence is 18 residues long. The V and J ends lost 6 bases and 0 bases, in that order; junction bases with no gene match: 10. The CDR3 region is CASRPEREHGSGANVLTF. The CDR3 DNA reads TGTGCCAGCAGACCGGAGCGGGAGCACGGCTCTGGGGCCAACGTCCTGACTTTC.

V gene TRBV11-2 combines with J gene TRBJ2-1; D uncertain. Germline CDR1 SGHAT, CDR2 FQNNGV. Trimming pared 0 bases from V and 3 bases from J, leaving 6 bases between. CDR3 length: 14 amino acids. As DNA, the CDR3 is TGTGCCAGCAGCTTAGAGGACGGCTACAATGAGCAGTTCTTC. Translated: CASSLEDGYNEQFF.

The chain is built from TRBV7-2 and TRBJ2-1, with 8 bases identical to TRBD2. The CDR3 is 16 residues long. Germline V lookup: CDR1 SGHTA, CDR2 FQGNSA. The ends lost 3 bases at V and 6 bases at J; junction bases unmatched: 10. CDR3 bases: TGTGCCAGCAGCTTCTACGTGGCGGGAGGAATCAATGAGCAGTTCTTC. Translation gives CASSFYVAGGINEQFF.

As to this clonotype: The junction shows a germline mismatch at one end, possibly a read error. The V gene is TRBV5-1, the J gene TRBJ2-7; D is unclear. CDR1 and CDR2 (germline): SGHRS, YFSETQ. The CDR3 covers 12 residues. In nucleotides, the CDR3 is TGCGCCAGCAGCCAAAACACCTACGGGCAGTACTTC. Its protein is CASSQNTYGQYF. The full variable domain, with the rest looked up from reference TRBV5-1 and TRBJ2-7, is KAGVTQTPRYLIKTRGQQVTLSCSPISGHRSVSWYQQTPGQGLQFLFEYFSETQRNKGNFPGRFSGRQFSNSRSEMNVSTLELGDSALYLCASSQNTYGQYFGPGTRLTVT.

This clonotype was recorded only once. No conserved phenylalanine or tryptophan ends this CDR3, so it is likely a read error. DNA of the CDR3: TGTGCCAGCAGCCAAGTTTTAGCGGGAGGTCTGAAGACCCAGTACTGC. Amino acids: CASSQVLAGGLKTQYC. J is TRBJ2-5 and V is TRBV3-1, with 10 nucleotides matching TRBD2. Germline trimming cut 1 base from V and 6 bases from J; bases unmatched to any gene: 8. The CDR3 consists of 16 residues. Germline CDR1 is LGHDT and CDR2 is YNNKEL (reference sequence).

This clonotype was observed many times. The V gene is TRBV21-1, the J gene TRBJ2-7; the DNA was not compared with TRBD1, the D call given in the table. TRBV21-1 represents a pseudogene. CDR3 size: 15 residues. CDR3 DNA: TGTGCCAGCAGCAAAGGACAGGTCAGCGCCTACGAGCAGTACTTC. As protein: CASSKGQVSAYEQYF.

This clonotype was detected many times. The J gene is TRBJ2-7, the V gene TRBV24-1; no reliable D call. CDR3 length equals 13 residues. V was clipped by 3 bases and J by 8 bases, with 13 bases between them. Germline V gene sequence: CDR1 KGHDR, CDR2 SFDVKD. The CDR3 DNA sequence: TGTGCCACCAGTGATCGGGCGCTAGGGAAGCAGTACTTC. As protein: CATSDRALGKQYF.

The V gene is TRBV30, the J gene TRBJ2-4; 10 nucleotides match TRBD2. CDR3 length: 15 residues. CDR1 is GTSNPN, CDR2 SVGIG, per germline (reference sequence). V dropped 5 bases and J dropped 13; count of bases not matched to a gene: 17. The CDR3 sequence: CAWGFLAGAGREQYF. The CDR3 DNA follows: TGTGCCTGGGGTTTTCTAGCGGGAGCGGGCAGGGAGCAGTACTTC.

The CDR3 spells CSATSGSVLETQYF. The CDR3 DNA reads as TGCAGTGCTACTAGCGGGAGCGTCTTAGAGACCCAGTACTTC. The chain combines TRBV20-1 with TRBJ2-5; 10 nucleotides line up with TRBD2. The CDR3 length is 14 residues. Germline V gene sequence: CDR1 DFQATT, CDR2 SNEGSKA (reference sequence). V was pared by 4 bases and J by 4 bases, with 6 bases of the junction left unmatched.

The chain employs TRBV4-1 and TRBJ2-2; D is unresolved. CDR3 size: 15 residues. The V and J ends lost 1 base and 2 bases respectively, with 8 bases between them. Germline assignment: CDR1 MGHRA and CDR2 YSYEKL. This chain's CDR3 is CASSQGPGNTGELFF. CDR3 in DNA: TGCGCCAGCAGCCAAGGTCCGGGTAACACCGGGGAGCTGTTTTTT.

The CDR3 spells CASNQGFRKETQYF. As DNA, the CDR3 is TGTGCCAGCAACCAGGGGTTTCGGAAAGAGACCCAGTACTTC. V usage is TRBV28 and J usage is TRBJ2-5; possibly TRBD1 for D (6 bases). Germline values: CDR1 MDHEN, CDR2 SYDVKM. Deletions cut 7 bases from V and 3 bases from J, with 15 bases between. The CDR3 extends over 14 amino acids.

This clonotype has more than one count but fewer than ten. The chain recombines TRBV3-1 with TRBJ1-2; D is ambiguous. Trimming shortened V by 3 bases and J by 5 bases, and 4 bases separated the two germline ends. This CDR3 has 11 residues. In germline, CDR1 is LGHDT, CDR2 YNNKEL (reference sequence). The CDR3 spells CASSHLYGYTF. The DNA for the CDR3 is TGTGCCAGCAGCCACCTATATGGCTACACCTTC. Supplemented by reference TRBV3-1 and TRBJ1-2, the full variable domain reads DTAVSQTPKYLVTQMGNDKSIKCEQNLGHDTMYWYKQDSKKFLKIMFSYNNKELIINETVPNRFSPKSPDKAHLNLHINSLELGDSAVYFCASSHLYGYTFGSGTRLTVV.

The chain joins TRBV2 to TRBJ2-1; perhaps TRBD2 as D (7 bases). The length of the CDR3 is 14 residues. Trimming pared 3 bases from V and 7 bases from J, leaving 13 bases between. Germline CDR1 is SNHLY and CDR2 is FYNNEI. CDR3 loop: CASSERGRGNEQFF. CDR3 nucleotides: TGTGCCAGCAGTGAGAGGGGGAGGGGTAATGAGCAGTTCTTC.

The chain couples TRBV6-2 or TRBV6-3 to TRBJ1-1; 9 nucleotides agree with TRBD1. Germline CDR1 is MNHEY and CDR2 is SVGEGT. There are 12 residues in the CDR3. Losses at the gene ends were 7 bases for V and 7 bases for J; bases not matched to a gene: 4. The CDR3 DNA reads TGTGCCAGCAACGGACAGGGGATTGAAGCTTTCTTT. The encoded protein is CASNGQGIEAFF.

Here the CDR3 DNA reads TGTGCCAGCAGCGTAGCCGCAGGGGGCAACTATGGCTACACCTTC. Encoded protein: CASSVAAGGNYGYTF. The J gene is TRBJ1-2, the V gene TRBV9; 8 bases line up with TRBD1. Germline lookup yields CDR1 SGDLS and CDR2 YYNGEE. With V trimmed by 0 bases and J by 2 bases, 3 bases remained unmatched. The CDR3 length is 15 residues.

The chain links TRBV6-1 to TRBJ1-4, with D perhaps TRBD1 (5 bases). The CDR3 has 15 residues. CDR1 and CDR2 (germline): MNHNS, SASEGT. With 5 bases removed from V and 8 bases from J, the gap between germline ends came to 18 bases. The CDR3 bases are TGTGCCAGCAGTCGAGATCGAGGAACAGGAGAAAAACTGTTTTTT. Its translation is CASSRDRGTGEKLFF.